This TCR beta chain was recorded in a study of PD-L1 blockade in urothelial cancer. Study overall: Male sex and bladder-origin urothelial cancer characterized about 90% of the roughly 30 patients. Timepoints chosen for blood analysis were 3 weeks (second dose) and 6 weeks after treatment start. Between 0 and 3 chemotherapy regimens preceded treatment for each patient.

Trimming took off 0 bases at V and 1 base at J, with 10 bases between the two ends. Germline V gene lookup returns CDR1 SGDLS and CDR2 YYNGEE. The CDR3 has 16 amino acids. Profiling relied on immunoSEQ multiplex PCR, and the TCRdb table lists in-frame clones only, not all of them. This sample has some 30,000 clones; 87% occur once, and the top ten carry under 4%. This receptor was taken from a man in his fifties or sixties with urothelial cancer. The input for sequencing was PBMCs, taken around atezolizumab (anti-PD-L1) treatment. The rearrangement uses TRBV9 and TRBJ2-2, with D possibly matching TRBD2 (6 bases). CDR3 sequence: CASSVEGLQNTGELFF. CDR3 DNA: TGTGCCAGCAGCGTAGAGGGACTTCAGAACACCGGGGAGCTGTTTTTT.